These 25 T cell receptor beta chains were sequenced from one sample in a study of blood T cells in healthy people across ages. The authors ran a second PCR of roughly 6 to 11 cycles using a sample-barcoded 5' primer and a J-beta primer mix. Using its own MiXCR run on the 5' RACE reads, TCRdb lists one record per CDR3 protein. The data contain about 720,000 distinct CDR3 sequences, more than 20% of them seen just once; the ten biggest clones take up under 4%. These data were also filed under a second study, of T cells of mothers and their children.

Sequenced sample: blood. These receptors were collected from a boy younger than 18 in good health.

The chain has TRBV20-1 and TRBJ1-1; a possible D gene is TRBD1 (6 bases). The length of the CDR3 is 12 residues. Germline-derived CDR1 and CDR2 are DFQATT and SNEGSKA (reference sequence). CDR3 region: CIPAGARGKAFF. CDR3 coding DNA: TGCATCCCAGCGGGGGCGAGGGGGAAAGCTTTCTTT.

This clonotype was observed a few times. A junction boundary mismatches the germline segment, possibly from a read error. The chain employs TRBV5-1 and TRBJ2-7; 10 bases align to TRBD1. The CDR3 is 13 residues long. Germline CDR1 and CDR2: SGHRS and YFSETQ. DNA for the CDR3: TGCGCCGGCAGCGGGGACAGGGGCCACGAGCAGTACTTC. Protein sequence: CAGSGDRGHEQYF.

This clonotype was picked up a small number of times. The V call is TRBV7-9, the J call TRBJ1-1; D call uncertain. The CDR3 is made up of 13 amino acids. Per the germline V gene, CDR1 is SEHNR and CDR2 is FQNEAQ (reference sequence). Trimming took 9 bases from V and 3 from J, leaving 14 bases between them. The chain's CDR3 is CASRPFEDTEAFF. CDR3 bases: TGTGCCAGTAGGCCTTTTGAAGACACTGAAGCTTTCTTT. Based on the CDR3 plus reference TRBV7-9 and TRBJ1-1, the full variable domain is DTGVSQNPRHKITKRGQNVTFRCDPISEHNRLYWYRQTLGQGPEFLTYFQNEAQLEKSRLLSDRFSAERPKGSFSTLEIQRTEQGDSAMYLCASRPFEDTEAFFGQGTRLTVV.

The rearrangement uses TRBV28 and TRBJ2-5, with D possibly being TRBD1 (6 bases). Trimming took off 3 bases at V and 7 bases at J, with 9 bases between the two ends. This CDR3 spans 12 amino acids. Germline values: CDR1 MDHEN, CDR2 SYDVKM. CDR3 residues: CASSFTGRTQYF. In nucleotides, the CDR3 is TGTGCCAGCAGTTTTACAGGGCGGACCCAGTACTTC.

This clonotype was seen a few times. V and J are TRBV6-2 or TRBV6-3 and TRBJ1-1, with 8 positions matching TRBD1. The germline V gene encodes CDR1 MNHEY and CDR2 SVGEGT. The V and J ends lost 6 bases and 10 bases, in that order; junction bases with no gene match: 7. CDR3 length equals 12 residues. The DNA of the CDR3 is TGTGCCAGCAGACGGACAGGGTCAACAGCTTTCTTT. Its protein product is CASRRTGSTAFF.

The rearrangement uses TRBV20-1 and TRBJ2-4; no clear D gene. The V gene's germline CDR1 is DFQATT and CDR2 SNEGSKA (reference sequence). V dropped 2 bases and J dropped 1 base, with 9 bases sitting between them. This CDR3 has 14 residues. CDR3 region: CSARILAAKNIQYF. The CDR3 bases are TGCAGTGCTAGAATTTTGGCCGCCAAAAACATTCAGTACTTC.

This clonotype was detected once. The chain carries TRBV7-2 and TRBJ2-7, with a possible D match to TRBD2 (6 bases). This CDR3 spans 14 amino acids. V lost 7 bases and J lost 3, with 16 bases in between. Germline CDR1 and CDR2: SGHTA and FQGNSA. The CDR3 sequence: CASIGEEGLYEQYF. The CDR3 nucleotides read TGTGCCAGCATAGGAGAGGAGGGTCTCTACGAGCAGTACTTC.

The CDR3: CASRRGTGGVIETQYF. DNA for the CDR3: TGTGCCAGCAGGAGAGGGACAGGGGGGGTCATAGAGACCCAGTACTTC. The rearrangement joins TRBV5-5 to TRBJ2-5; 11 nucleotides agree with TRBD1. Looked up from germline, CDR1 is SGHKS and CDR2 is YYEKEE (reference sequence). The V segment lost 5 bases and the J segment 4 bases; nucleotides outside the gene matches: 10. The CDR3 runs 16 residues.

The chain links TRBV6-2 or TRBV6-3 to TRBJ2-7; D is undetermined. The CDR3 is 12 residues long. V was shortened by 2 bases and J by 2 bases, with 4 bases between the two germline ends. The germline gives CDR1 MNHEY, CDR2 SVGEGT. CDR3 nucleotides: TGTGCCAGCAGTTACAGTCCCTACGAGCAGTACTTC. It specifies CASSYSPYEQYF.

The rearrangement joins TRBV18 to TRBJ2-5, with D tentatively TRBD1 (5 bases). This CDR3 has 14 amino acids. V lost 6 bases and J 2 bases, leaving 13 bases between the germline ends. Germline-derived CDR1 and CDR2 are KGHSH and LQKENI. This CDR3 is CASSTTGPQETQYF. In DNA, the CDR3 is TGTGCCAGCTCCACCACAGGTCCGCAAGAGACCCAGTACTTC.

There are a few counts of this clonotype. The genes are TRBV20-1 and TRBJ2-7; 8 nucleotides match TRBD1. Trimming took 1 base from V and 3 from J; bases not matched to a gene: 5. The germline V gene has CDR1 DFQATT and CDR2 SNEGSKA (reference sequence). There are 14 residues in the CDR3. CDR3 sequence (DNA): TGCAGTGCTAGAGCCGGGACAGGAAGCTACGAGCAGTACTTC. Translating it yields CSARAGTGSYEQYF.

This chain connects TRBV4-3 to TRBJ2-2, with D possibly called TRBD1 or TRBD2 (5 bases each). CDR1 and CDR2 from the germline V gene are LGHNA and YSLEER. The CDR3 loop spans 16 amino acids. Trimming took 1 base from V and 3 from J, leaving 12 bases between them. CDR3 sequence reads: CASSQGWDGHTGELFF. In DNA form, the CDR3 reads TGCGCCAGCAGCCAAGGATGGGACGGACACACCGGGGAGCTGTTTTTT.

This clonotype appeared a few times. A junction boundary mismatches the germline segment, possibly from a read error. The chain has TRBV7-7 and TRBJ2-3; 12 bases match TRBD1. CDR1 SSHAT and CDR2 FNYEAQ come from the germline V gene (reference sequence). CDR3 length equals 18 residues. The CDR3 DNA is TGTGCTAGCAACGATGCCGGGACAGGGGGCGGAGGCACAGATACGCAGTATTTT. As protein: CASNDAGTGGGGTDTQYF.

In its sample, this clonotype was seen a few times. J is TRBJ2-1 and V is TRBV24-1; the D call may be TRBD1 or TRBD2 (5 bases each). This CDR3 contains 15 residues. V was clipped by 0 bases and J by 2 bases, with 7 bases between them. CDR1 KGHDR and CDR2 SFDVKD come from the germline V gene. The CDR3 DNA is TGTGCCACCAGTGATTTGGGGGGACCCTACAATGAGCAGTTCTTC. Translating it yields CATSDLGGPYNEQFF.

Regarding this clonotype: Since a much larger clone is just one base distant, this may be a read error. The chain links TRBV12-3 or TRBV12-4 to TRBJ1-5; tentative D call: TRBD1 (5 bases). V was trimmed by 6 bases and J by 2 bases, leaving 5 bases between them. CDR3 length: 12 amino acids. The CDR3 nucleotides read TGTGCCAGCAGGGGACGCAATCAGCCCCAGCATTTT. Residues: CASRGRNQPQHF.

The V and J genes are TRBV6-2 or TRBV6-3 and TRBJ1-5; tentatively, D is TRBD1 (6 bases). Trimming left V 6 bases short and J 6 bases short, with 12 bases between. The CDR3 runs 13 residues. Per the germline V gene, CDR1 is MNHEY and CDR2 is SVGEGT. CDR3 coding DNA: TGTGCCAGCAGAACAGGGTCGATTCAGCCCCAGCATTTT. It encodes CASRTGSIQPQHF.

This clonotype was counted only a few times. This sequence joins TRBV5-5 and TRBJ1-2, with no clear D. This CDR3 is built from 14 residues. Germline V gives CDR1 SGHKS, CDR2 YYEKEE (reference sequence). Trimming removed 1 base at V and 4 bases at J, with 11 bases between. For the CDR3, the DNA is TGTGCCAGCAGCTTGTTCCCTCTGAGCTATGGCTACACCTTC. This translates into CASSLFPLSYGYTF.

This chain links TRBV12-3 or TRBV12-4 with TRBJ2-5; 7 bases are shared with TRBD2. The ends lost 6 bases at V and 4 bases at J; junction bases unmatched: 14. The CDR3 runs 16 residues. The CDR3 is CASSPGWRGLVETQYF. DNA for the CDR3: TGTGCCAGCAGCCCCGGGTGGCGGGGGTTGGTAGAGACCCAGTACTTC.

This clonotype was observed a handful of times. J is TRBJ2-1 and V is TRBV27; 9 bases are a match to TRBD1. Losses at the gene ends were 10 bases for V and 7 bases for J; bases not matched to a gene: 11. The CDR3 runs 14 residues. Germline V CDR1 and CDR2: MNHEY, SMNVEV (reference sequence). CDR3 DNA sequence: TGTGCCACCACCATACAGGGGGCTGTTAATGAGCAGTTCTTC. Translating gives CATTIQGAVNEQFF.

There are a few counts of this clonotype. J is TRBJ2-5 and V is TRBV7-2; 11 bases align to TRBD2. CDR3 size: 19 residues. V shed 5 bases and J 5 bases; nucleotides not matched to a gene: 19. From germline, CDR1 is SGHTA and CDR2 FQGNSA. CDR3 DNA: TGTGCCAGCAGCCCTGGGATGTGGGCTAGCGGGAGGAGAGTGGAGACCCAGTACTTC. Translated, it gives CASSPGMWASGRRVETQYF.

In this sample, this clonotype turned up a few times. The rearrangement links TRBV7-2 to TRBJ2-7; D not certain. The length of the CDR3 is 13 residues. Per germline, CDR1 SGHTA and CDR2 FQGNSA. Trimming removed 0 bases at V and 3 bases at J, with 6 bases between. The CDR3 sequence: CASSLAFSYEQYF. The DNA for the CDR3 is TGTGCCAGCAGCTTAGCGTTCAGCTACGAGCAGTACTTC.

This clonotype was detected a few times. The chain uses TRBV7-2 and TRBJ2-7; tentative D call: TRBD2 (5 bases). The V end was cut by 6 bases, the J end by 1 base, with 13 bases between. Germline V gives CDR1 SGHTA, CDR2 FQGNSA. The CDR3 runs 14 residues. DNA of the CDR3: TGTGCCAGCAGGTACGGGATGAGTTCCTACGAGCAGTACTTC. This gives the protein CASRYGMSSYEQYF.

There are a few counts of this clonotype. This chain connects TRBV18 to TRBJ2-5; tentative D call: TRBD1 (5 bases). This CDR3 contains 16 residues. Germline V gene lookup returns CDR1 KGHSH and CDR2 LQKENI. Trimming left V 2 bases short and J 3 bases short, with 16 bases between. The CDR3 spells CASSPGAGSFEETQYF. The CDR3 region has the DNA TGTGCCAGCTCACCAGGAGCAGGGTCGTTCGAAGAGACCCAGTACTTC.

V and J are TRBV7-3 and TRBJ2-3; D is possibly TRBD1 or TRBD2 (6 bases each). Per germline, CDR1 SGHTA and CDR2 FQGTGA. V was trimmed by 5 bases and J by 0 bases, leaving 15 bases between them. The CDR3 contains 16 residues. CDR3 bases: TGTGCCAGCAGCGGACACGGGGGCCTGAGCACAGATACGCAGTATTTT. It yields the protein CASSGHGGLSTDTQYF.

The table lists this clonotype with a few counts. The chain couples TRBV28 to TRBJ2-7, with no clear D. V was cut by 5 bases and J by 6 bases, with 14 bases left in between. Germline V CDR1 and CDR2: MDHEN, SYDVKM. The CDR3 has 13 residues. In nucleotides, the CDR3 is TGTGCCAGCAGTGACCATTCCCTAGGCGAGCAGTACTTC. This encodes CASSDHSLGEQYF.